A selection of T cell receptor beta chains follows, all from one sample in a study of CD8 T cells in ankylosing spondylitis. TCRdb ran MiXCR on the 5' RACE reads and lists one entry per CDR3 protein. This sample has about 500,000 distinct CDR3 sequences, with about 5% found just once. The sample consisted of blood, either unsorted or a sorted T cell fraction (not recorded which). All receptors come from a male donor with ankylosing spondylitis. The CDR3 runs from the conserved cysteine through the conserved F or W. Fields, in order: V gene, D gene, J gene, CDR3 protein. A D gene is named only where the DNA matches it firmly.

>TRBV28|TRBD1|TRBJ2-7
CASTSGTGASYEQYF
>TRBV7-9|TRBD1|TRBJ2-7
CASRRGQGSHEQYF
>TRBV10-3|TRBD1|TRBJ1-1
CAIRKDDRVTEAFF
>TRBV30|NA|TRBJ2-1
CAWMQHDTYNEQFF
>TRBV6-5|NA|TRBJ2-7
CASSYGLARTYEQYF
>TRBV6-2/TRBV6-3|TRBD1|TRBJ1-1
CASSYSSGTAVRPVMNTEAFF
>TRBV4-3|NA|TRBJ1-1
CASSPRPGRVEAFF
>TRBV6-5|NA|TRBJ1-2
CASSSIERVHGYTF
>TRBV9|NA|TRBJ2-7
CASSTRDGVAYEQYF
>TRBV6-5|NA|TRBJ2-5
CASSYSSGFARTQYF
>TRBV20-1|NA|TRBJ2-7
CSAWRDTSYEQYF
>TRBV4-2|NA|TRBJ1-2
CASSQRVGDNYGYTF
>TRBV27|TRBD2|TRBJ2-2
CASRLAGGNTGELFF
>TRBV4-3|TRBD1|TRBJ1-1
CASSQGIQGARTEAFF
>TRBV5-1|TRBD2|TRBJ2-7
CASSFLAVPSYEQYF
>TRBV12-3/TRBV12-4|NA|TRBJ1-2
CASSIRQASTYGYTF
>TRBV4-2|NA|TRBJ2-1
CASSQVPGSSYNEQFF
>TRBV6-2/TRBV6-3|TRBD1|TRBJ1-2
CASRGPTGGLNGYTF
>TRBV27|NA|TRBJ2-7
CASSLFGTSYEQYF
>TRBV5-1|NA|TRBJ2-7
CASSRNREDAYEQYF
>TRBV6-5|NA|TRBJ1-3
CASSYVAGNSGNTIYF
>TRBV12-3/TRBV12-4|NA|TRBJ2-3
CASTPLETGTDTQYF
>TRBV7-9|NA|TRBJ2-2
CASSRPGRWGNTGELFF
>TRBV12-3/TRBV12-4|TRBD2|TRBJ2-1
CASRLAGDLYNEQFF
>TRBV6-1|NA|TRBJ2-3
CASRTGTSGDTQYF
>TRBV4-2|NA|TRBJ1-4
CASSQDGQRNEKLFF
>TRBV6-2/TRBV6-3|NA|TRBJ1-2
CASSYLETNYGYTF
>TRBV7-9|NA|TRBJ2-5
CASSPGRSLETQYF
>TRBV12-3/TRBV12-4|NA|TRBJ2-7
CASRVGLYEQYF
>TRBV6-1|TRBD2|TRBJ2-1
CASSRSGSVYNEQFF
>TRBV7-8|TRBD2|TRBJ2-3
CASSLNSAGGEDTQYF
>TRBV10-3|NA|TRBJ1-6
CAISPDGMSSPLHF
>TRBV9|TRBD1|TRBJ1-1
CASSASGGGTGVAFF
>TRBV5-1|TRBD1|TRBJ2-3
CASSYGTGYYDTQYF
>TRBV20-1|NA|TRBJ2-2
CSAPADTGELFF
>TRBV10-3|NA|TRBJ2-7
CAISASGDGAYEQYF
>TRBV6-2/TRBV6-3|NA|TRBJ1-1
CASSYSKGNGGNTEAFF
>TRBV4-2|NA|TRBJ2-7
CASSPGFRGSYEQYF
>TRBV5-1|NA|TRBJ2-3
CASKLSDTQYF
>TRBV28|NA|TRBJ2-3
CASTSPGTETDTQYF
>TRBV18|NA|TRBJ1-4
CASSSTRTANEKLFF
>TRBV4-3|NA|TRBJ2-7
CASSQEAQAYEQYF